Reported below is one T cell receptor beta chain. This clonotype was detected only a few times. This clone's antigen is unknown. Qualities for individual bases were not recorded, and no much larger clone is one base off. The method behind the library was RT-PCR. TCRdb lists the instrument as Illumina HiSeq 2500. TCRdb itself trimmed the public reads at Q25 with fastp, ran MiXCR and retained productive beta chains. Identical CDR3 protein sequences are pooled into one entry, listed with their most common genes and DNA. This sample has hundreds of thousands of distinct CDR3 sequences in its table, and around 15% of those were observed once. Less than 9% of the sample comes from the top ten. This sample is part of a study of response to subunit inactivated influenza vaccine (dated by TCRdb to between 2018 and 2020). Context from the whole study: Deep quantitative profiling of the T cell receptor repertoire was used in the study to follow responses to a trivalent subunit inactivated influenza vaccine.

What the work shows at the level of the full study, not this receptor alone: According to the authors, only a limited number of new T cells may be recruited by each seasonal influenza vaccination.

V is pared back by 7 bases and J by 3 bases, with 9 bases lying between the germline termini. Inclusive of the bounding cysteine and phenylalanine, the CDR3 is 12 residues long. Here the CDR3 DNA is all that survives: 36 bases in frame from base 1. This clonotype was sampled from a man aged 50-59 years who received an inactivated influenza vaccine. Donor details come from another sample of the same person, matched by shared clones. This receptor chain uses TRBV12-3 or TRBV12-4 and TRBJ1-2; the D gene identity is not certain. The input for sequencing was PBMCs from blood, taken roughly 2 weeks before vaccination. The CDR3 region reads CASTATDYGYTF. The nucleotide sequence is given as TGTGCCAGCACAGCTACTGACTATGGCTACACCTTC.